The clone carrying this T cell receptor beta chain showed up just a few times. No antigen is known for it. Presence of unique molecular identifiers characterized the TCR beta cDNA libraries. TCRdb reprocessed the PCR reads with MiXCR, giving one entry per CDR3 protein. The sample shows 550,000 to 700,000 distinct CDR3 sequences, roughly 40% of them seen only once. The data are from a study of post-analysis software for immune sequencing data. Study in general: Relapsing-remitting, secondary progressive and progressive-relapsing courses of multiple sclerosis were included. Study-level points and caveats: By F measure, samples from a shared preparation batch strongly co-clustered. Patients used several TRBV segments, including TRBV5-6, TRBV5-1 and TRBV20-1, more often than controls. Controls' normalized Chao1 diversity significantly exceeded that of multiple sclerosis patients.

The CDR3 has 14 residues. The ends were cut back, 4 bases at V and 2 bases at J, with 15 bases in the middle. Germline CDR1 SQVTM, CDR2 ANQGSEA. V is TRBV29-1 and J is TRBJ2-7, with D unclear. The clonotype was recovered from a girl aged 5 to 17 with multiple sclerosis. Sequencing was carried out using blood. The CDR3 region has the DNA TGCAGCGTTGTCCCCGGAGCAGCGACCTACGAGCAGTACTTC. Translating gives CSVVPGAATYEQYF.